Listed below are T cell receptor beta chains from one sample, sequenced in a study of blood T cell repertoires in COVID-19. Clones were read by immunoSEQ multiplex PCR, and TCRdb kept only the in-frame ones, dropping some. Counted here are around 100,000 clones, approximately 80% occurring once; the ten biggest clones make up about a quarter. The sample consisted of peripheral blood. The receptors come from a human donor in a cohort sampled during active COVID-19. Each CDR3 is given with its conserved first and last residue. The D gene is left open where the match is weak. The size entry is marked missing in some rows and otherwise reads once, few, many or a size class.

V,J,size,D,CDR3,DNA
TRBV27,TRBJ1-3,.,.,CASSLRGVSGNTIYF,TGTGCCAGCAGTTTACGGGGTGTCTCTGGAAACACCATATATTTT
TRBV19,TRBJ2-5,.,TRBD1,CASSVTGGQETQYF,TGTGCCAGTAGTGTGACAGGGGGACAAGAGACCCAGTACTTC
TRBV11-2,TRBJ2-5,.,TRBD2,CASSLAGGRETQYF,TGTGCCAGCAGCTTAGCGGGAGGCCGGGAGACCCAGTACTTC
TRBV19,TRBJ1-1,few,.,CASSNRVNTEAFF,TGTGCCAGTAGTAACAGGGTGAACACTGAAGCTTTCTTT
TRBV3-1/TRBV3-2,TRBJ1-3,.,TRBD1,CASSNPGQGHSGNTIYF,TGTGCCAGCAGCAACCCGGGACAGGGACACTCTGGAAACACCATATATTTT
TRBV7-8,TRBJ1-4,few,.,CASSPYVAGVFGKLFF,TGTGCCAGCAGCCCCTACGTGGCAGGGGTTTTCGGAAAACTGTTTTTT
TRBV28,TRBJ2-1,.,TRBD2,CASTSWVAGVYAEQFF,TGTGCCAGCACCTCGTGGGTAGCGGGAGTATACGCTGAGCAGTTCTTC
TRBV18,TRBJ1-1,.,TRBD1,CASSRDRGSTNTEAFF,TGTGCCAGCTCAAGGGACAGGGGCTCAACGAACACTGAAGCTTTCTTT
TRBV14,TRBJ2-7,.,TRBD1,CASSQDRGPGTGFYEQYF,TGTGCCAGCAGCCAAGACCGGGGTCCGGGGACAGGGTTCTACGAGCAGTACTTC
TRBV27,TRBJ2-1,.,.,CASSLRGSGPTFPSYNEQFF,TGTGCCAGCAGTTTAAGAGGGAGCGGGCCGACTTTTCCCTCCTACAATGAGCAGTTCTTC
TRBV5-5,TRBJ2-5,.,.,CASRVGGAVETQYF,TGTGCCAGCCGGGTAGGAGGGGCCGTGGAGACCCAGTACTTC
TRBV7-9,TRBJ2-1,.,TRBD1,CASSLWTGGASKNEQFF,TGTGCCAGCAGCTTATGGACAGGGGGCGCTTCGAAAAATGAGCAGTTCTTC
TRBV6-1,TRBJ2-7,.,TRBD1,CASSSGTGGEQYF,TGTGCCAGCAGCTCCGGGACAGGGGGCGAGCAGTACTTC
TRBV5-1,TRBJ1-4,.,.,CASSLAGLSEKLFF,TGCGCCAGCAGCTTGGCAGGGCTGAGTGAAAAACTGTTTTTT